The rows below give T cell receptor beta chains drawn from one sample of a study of blood T cell repertoires in COVID-19. Assay: immunoSEQ multiplex PCR; the TCRdb copy retains only in-frame clones and omits some. The data show approximately 70,000 clones, with more than 75% seen just once and more than 7% held by the top ten. The material sequenced was peripheral blood. The receptors were sampled from a human donor in a cohort sampled during active COVID-19. Each CDR3 is given with its conserved first and last residue. Fields, in order: V gene, CDR3 length, clone size, J gene, D gene, CDR3 DNA, CDR3 protein. The D gene is left open where the match is weak. Not all rows give a size; the values are once, few, many and, for expanded clones, a class.

>TRBV5-1|18|-|TRBJ2-7|TRBD2
TGCGCCAGCAGCTTGGCCCTGGCGGGGGGCCAAAGCTCCTACGAGCAGTACTTC
CASSLALAGGQSSYEQYF
>TRBV7-2|17|-|TRBJ1-4|TRBD1
TGTGCCAGCAGCTTCGAACGCCCCGGGACAGGGGGGGAAAAACTGTTTTTT
CASSFERPGTGGEKLFF
>TRBV5-6|15|-|TRBJ2-5|TRBD2
TGTGCCAGCAGCTTGGATGCGGGGGTGAGAGAGACCCAGTACTTC
CASSLDAGVRETQYF
>TRBV6-5|14|-|TRBJ2-7|TRBD1
TGTGCCAGCAGTCCTGGACAGGGGCTATACGAGCAGTACTTC
CASSPGQGLYEQYF
>TRBV7-6|15|-|TRBJ1-2|-
TGTGCCAGCAGCTTAGGCCCAGGAGGGAACTATGGCTACACCTTC
CASSLGPGGNYGYTF
>TRBV28|17|once|TRBJ2-7|-
TGTGCCAGCAGTTCTCATTCTCAGGGAACGGTGCCCTACGAGCAGTACTTC
CASSSHSQGTVPYEQYF
>TRBV27|15|-|TRBJ2-7|TRBD1
TGTGCCAGCAGTTTAACTCGTCAGGGGGTGTACGAGCAGTACTTC
CASSLTRQGVYEQYF
>TRBV28|13|-|TRBJ1-2|TRBD1
TGTGCCAGCCTGGACAGGGAGTCCTATGGCTACACCTTC
CASLDRESYGYTF
>TRBV10-2|13|-|TRBJ2-7|-
TGCGCCAGCAGCCAGGTCTCCCCCGACGAGCAGTACTTC
CASSQVSPDEQYF
>TRBV29-1|14|-|TRBJ2-2|TRBD2
TGCAGCGTTGAGGGAGGGGAGGGGACCGGGGAGCTGTTTTTT
CSVEGGEGTGELFF
>TRBV6-2/TRBV6-3|15|-|TRBJ1-5|TRBD1
TGTGCCAGCAGTTCTGGACAGGTCAGCAATCAGCCCCAGCATTTT
CASSSGQVSNQPQHF
>TRBV5-6|15|-|TRBJ2-1|TRBD1
TGTGCCAGCAGCCCGGGGACAGGGGAAGTCAATGAGCAGTTCTTC
CASSPGTGEVNEQFF
>TRBV10-3|16|-|TRBJ2-5|TRBD2
TGTGCCATCAGTGATGGTTCGACTAGCGGGGGAGAGACCCAGTACTTC
CAISDGSTSGGETQYF
>TRBV27|11|-|TRBJ1-1|-
TGTGCGAGTATAGGGGTTGCTGAAGCTTTCTTT
CASIGVAEAFF
>TRBV2|15|once|TRBJ2-7|TRBD1
TGTGCCAGCAGCGAGGGGACAGGGGTGGTTAACGAGCAGTACTTC
CASSEGTGVVNEQYF
>TRBV4-1|13|-|TRBJ1-2|-
TGCGCCAGCAGCCACCTATCCCTCGAAGGCTACACCTTC
CASSHLSLEGYTF
>TRBV28|14|-|TRBJ1-1|TRBD1
TGTGCCAGCTCTACGGGACAGGGGAACACTGAAGCTTTCTTT
CASSTGQGNTEAFF
>TRBV28|14|-|TRBJ2-1|-
TGTGCCAGCAGTTTAGTTACAGGGTACAATGAGCAGTTCTTC
CASSLVTGYNEQFF
>TRBV9|19|-|TRBJ2-3|-
TGTGCCAGCAGCGCAGGACTCCGTAGTGCCCAATCAAGAGCAGATACGCAGTATTTT
CASSAGLRSAQSRADTQYF
>TRBV10-3|16|-|TRBJ1-2|-
TGTGCCATCAGTGAGTCTCGGACAAAGGGGATCTATGGCTACACCTTC
CAISESRTKGIYGYTF
>TRBV5-1|17|-|TRBJ1-5|-
TGCGCCAGCCCCCTGAGGACGGGAACCCTCGGGTATCAGCCCCAGCATTTT
CASPLRTGTLGYQPQHF
>TRBV19|15|-|TRBJ2-7|TRBD2
TGTGCCAGTAGTTCAAGCGGGGGGGTACTCTACGAGCAGTACTTC
CASSSSGGVLYEQYF
>TRBV11-2|14|-|TRBJ2-7|TRBD2
TGTGCCAGCAGCTTAGTGCGGGGGGCATACGAGCAGTACTTC
CASSLVRGAYEQYF
>TRBV6-6|15|-|TRBJ2-7|TRBD1
TGTGCCAGCAGTTACTCCCACGACAGGGGCGACGAGCAGTACTTC
CASSYSHDRGDEQYF
>TRBV11-2|16|-|TRBJ2-7|-
TGTGCCAGCAGCCCATGGAGGGGGCAGGCTTCCTACGAGCAGTACTTC
CASSPWRGQASYEQYF
>TRBV2|15|-|TRBJ2-1|TRBD2
TGTGCCAGCAGTGAGAGACTAGCGAGGAGGAATGAGCAGTTCTTC
CASSERLARRNEQFF
>TRBV6-5|15|-|TRBJ2-7|TRBD1
TGTGCCAGCACCCAATCCGGGACAGGAGCCTACGAGCAGTACTTC
CASTQSGTGAYEQYF
>TRBV11-2|15|once|TRBJ2-7|TRBD2
TGTGCCAGCAGCCTCTTACTAGCGGGGGAGGGCGAGCAGTACTTC
CASSLLLAGEGEQYF
>TRBV11-2|13|-|TRBJ1-1|TRBD1
TGTGCCAGCAGAAATTACCGGGACAGCGAAGCTTTCTTT
CASRNYRDSEAFF
>TRBV7-7|16|-|TRBJ2-5|TRBD2
TGTGCCAGCAGCTTACTAGCGGGGGCTAACCAAGAGACCCAGTACTTC
CASSLLAGANQETQYF
>TRBV2|11|once|TRBJ2-7|-
TGTGCCAGCAGTGAAGTGGGACAAGTCTACTTC
CASSEVGQVYF
>TRBV5-1|13|-|TRBJ1-1|-
TGCGCCAGCAGCCCGTACAAGGGGACTGAAGCTTTCTTT
CASSPYKGTEAFF